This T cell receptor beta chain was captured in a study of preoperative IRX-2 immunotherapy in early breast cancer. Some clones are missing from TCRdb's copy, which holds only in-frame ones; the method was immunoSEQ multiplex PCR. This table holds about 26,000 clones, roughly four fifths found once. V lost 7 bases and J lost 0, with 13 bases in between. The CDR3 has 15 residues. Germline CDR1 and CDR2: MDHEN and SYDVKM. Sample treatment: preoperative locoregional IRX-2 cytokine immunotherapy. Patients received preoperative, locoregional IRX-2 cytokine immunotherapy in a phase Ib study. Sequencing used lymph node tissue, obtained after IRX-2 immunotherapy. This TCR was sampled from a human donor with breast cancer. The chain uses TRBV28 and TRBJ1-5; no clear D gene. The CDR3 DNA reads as TGTGCCAGCAACCCACACGACGGTAGCAATCAGCCCCAGCATTTT. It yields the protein CASNPHDGSNQPQHF. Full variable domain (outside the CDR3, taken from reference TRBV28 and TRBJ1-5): DVKVTQSSRYLVKRTGEKVFLECVQDMDHENMFWYRQDPGLGLRLIYFSYDVKMKEKGDIPEGYSVSREKKERFSLILESASTNQTSMYLCASNPHDGSNQPQHFGDGTRLSIL.